This is a list of T cell receptor beta chains from one sample in a study of T cell responses to AZD1222 COVID-19 vaccine. Sequencing used immunoSEQ multiplex PCR; TCRdb keeps in-frame clones, though not all of them. The table has around 100,000 clones, about 83% seen once. The sequencing used peripheral blood, collected on day 0 of AZD1222 vaccination. These receptors were taken from an adult in good health. The CDR3 runs from the conserved cysteine through the conserved F or W. D genes are given only for firm matches. A row's size may be missing; if present it is once, few, many or a size class.

>TRBJ1-1|NA|NA|TRBV29-1
TGCAGCGCCTGGACCTATACTACGGAAGCTTTCTTT
CSAWTYTTEAFF
>TRBJ2-7|NA|TRBD1|TRBV27
TGTGCCAGCAGTCCCCTCGGACAGGGACTCTACGAGCAGTACTTC
CASSPLGQGLYEQYF
>TRBJ1-2|NA|TRBD1|TRBV30
TGTGCCTGGAGTAGACAGGGGTCGGACTATGGCTACACCTTC
CAWSRQGSDYGYTF
>TRBJ1-1|NA|NA|TRBV28
TGTGCCAGCAGTTTACAGGGGGAAGCTTTCTTT
CASSLQGEAFF
>TRBJ2-3|NA|TRBD2|TRBV5-1
TGCGCCAGCAGCGCGGGGGGCCCCCTCACAGATACGCAGTATTTT
CASSAGGPLTDTQYF
>TRBJ1-1|NA|NA|TRBV19
TGTGCCAGTAGTATAATCGGATTGGACACTGAAGCTTTCTTT
CASSIIGLDTEAFF
>TRBJ1-2|NA|NA|TRBV19
TGTGCCAGTAGTATTATGGACAGTGGCTATGGCTACACCTTC
CASSIMDSGYGYTF
>TRBJ1-2|NA|NA|TRBV30
TGTGCCTGGAGTGGTACCGGGACAACTGGCTACACCTTC
CAWSGTGTTGYTF
>TRBJ2-5|NA|TRBD1|TRBV5-4
TGTGCCAGCAGCTCATTTGGACAGGGCCAAGAGACCCAGTACTTC
CASSSFGQGQETQYF
>TRBJ1-5|NA|NA|TRBV7-9
TGTGCCAGCAGCTCGTCAGGAGGAGATCAGCCCCAGCATTTT
CASSSSGGDQPQHF
>TRBJ2-1|NA|TRBD2|TRBV3-1/TRBV3-2
TGTGCCAGCAGCCAACAAAGGGGACTAGCGGGGATCAATGAGCAGTTCTTC
CASSQQRGLAGINEQFF
>TRBJ1-4|NA|TRBD1|TRBV2
TGTGCCAGCAGGACCGGGACAGGGGGTGAAAAACTGTTTTTT
CASRTGTGGEKLFF
>TRBJ1-6|NA|NA|TRBV6-5
TGTGCCAGCAGTCTCCTTAATTCACCCCTCCACTTT
CASSLLNSPLHF
>TRBJ2-1|NA|TRBD2|TRBV7-9
TGTGCCAGCAGCCGAGGGCTCTTAATACCGGGAGGGTCCTACAATGAGCAGTTCTTC
CASSRGLLIPGGSYNEQFF
>TRBJ2-2|NA|NA|TRBV18
TGTGCCAGCTCGCCTCAGGGTGCAGGGAACACCGGGGAGCTGTTTTTT
CASSPQGAGNTGELFF
>TRBJ1-5|NA|NA|TRBV6-6
TGTGCCAGCAGGAGCGACAGCTACAATCAGCCCCAGCATTTT
CASRSDSYNQPQHF
>TRBJ2-5|NA|NA|TRBV7-2
TGTGCCAGCAGCTTACCTTCCCTGGCGCATGAGTACTTC
CASSLPSLAHEYF
>TRBJ1-2|NA|TRBD1|TRBV3-1/TRBV3-2
TGTGCCAGCAGCCAAGTTTCCGGACAGGGGTCGGATGGCTACACCTTC
CASSQVSGQGSDGYTF
>TRBJ1-2|NA|NA|TRBV2
TGTGCCAGCAGTGTGTTGGCAGACCCGGGGTATGGCTACACCTTC
CASSVLADPGYGYTF
>TRBJ1-1|NA|NA|TRBV29-1
TGCAGCGTTGTATTTCGGGGATTCATGAACACTGAAGCTTTCTTT
CSVVFRGFMNTEAFF
>TRBJ1-1|NA|TRBD1|TRBV19
TGTGCCAGTAGTATTAAAGCCCCAGGGGGCAGAACTGAAGCTTTCTTT
CASSIKAPGGRTEAFF
>TRBJ2-5|NA|NA|TRBV29-1
TGCAGCGTTATTACAGGGATAAAGTCCCAGTACTTC
CSVITGIKSQYF
>TRBJ1-2|once|TRBD1|TRBV2
TGTGCCAGCAGTTTGACAGGGGGAACGGGCTACACCTTC
CASSLTGGTGYTF
>TRBJ1-5|NA|NA|TRBV2
TGTGCCAGCGGTTTAACAGGGAACTATCAGCCCCAGCATTTT
CASGLTGNYQPQHF
>TRBJ2-7|NA|NA|TRBV3-1/TRBV3-2
TGTGCCAGCAGCCAAGAGGGGGGCGCACCCGAGCAGTACTTC
CASSQEGGAPEQYF